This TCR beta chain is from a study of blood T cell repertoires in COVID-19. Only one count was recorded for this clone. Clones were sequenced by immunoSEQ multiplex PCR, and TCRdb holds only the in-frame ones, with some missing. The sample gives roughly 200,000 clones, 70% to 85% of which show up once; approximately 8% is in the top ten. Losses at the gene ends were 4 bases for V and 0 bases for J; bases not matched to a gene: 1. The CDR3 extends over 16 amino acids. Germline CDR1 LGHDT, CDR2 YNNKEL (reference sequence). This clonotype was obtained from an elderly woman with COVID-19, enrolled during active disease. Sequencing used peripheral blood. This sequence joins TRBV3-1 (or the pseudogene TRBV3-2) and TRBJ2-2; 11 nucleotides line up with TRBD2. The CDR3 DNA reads TGTGCCAGCAGCCGGACTAGCGGGTCGAACACCGGGGAGCTGTTTTTT. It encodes CASSRTSGSNTGELFF.